A single sample is the source of the 31 T cell receptor beta chains below, sequenced in a study of response to subunit inactivated influenza vaccine. TCRdb itself ran the RT-PCR reads through MiXCR, one entry per CDR3 protein. The sample has roughly 790,000 distinct CDR3 sequences, less than 25% seen once. The source material was PBMCs from blood, sampled roughly 5 days after vaccination. These receptors were taken from a man aged 45 to 65 who received an inactivated influenza vaccine.

This clonotype was detected ten times or more. Germline and junction disagree at one end, which may indicate a read error. The chain joins TRBV5-1 to TRBJ2-5; D gene ambiguous. This CDR3 has 13 residues. Germline CDR1 is SGHRS and CDR2 is YFSETQ. DNA of the CDR3: TGTGCCAGCAGTTTGCCCGGGCAAGAGACCCAGTACTTC. Translating it yields CASSLPGQETQYF.

In this sample, this clonotype turned up a few times. The J gene is TRBJ2-7, the V gene TRBV15; 7 nucleotides line up with TRBD1. The ends lost 5 bases at V and 3 bases at J; junction bases unmatched: 10. Germline CDR1 LNHNV, CDR2 YYDKDF (reference sequence). This CDR3 contains 15 residues. The CDR3 protein is CATSEDRATFYEQYF. DNA of the CDR3: TGTGCCACCAGCGAAGACAGGGCTACTTTCTACGAGCAGTACTTC.

This clonotype has a handful of counts. The J gene is TRBJ2-1, the V gene TRBV7-8, with 8 bases identical to TRBD2. The V gene's germline CDR1 is SGHVS and CDR2 FQNEAQ. The CDR3 is 20 residues long. V was pared by 7 bases and J by 5 bases, with 25 bases of the junction left unmatched. The CDR3 reads CASTEVSPIRELAVDNEQFF. For the CDR3, the DNA is TGTGCCAGCACCGAAGTCTCCCCAATCCGTGAACTAGCGGTAGACAATGAGCAGTTCTTC.

This clonotype has more than one count but fewer than ten. The rearrangement joins TRBV20-1 to TRBJ2-2, with D hard to call. The V gene lost 2 bases and the J gene lost 5 bases, with 6 bases spanning the gap. This CDR3 is 12 amino acids long. Germline values: CDR1 DFQATT, CDR2 SNEGSKA (reference sequence). For the CDR3, the DNA is TGCAGTGCTAGATTAACTACCGGGGAGCTGTTTTTT. Amino acid sequence: CSARLTTGELFF.

The chain combines TRBV20-1 with TRBJ2-5; D not certain. This CDR3 has 13 amino acids. V shed 3 bases and J shed 5 bases, with 13 bases lying between them. Germline V CDR1 and CDR2: DFQATT, SNEGSKA (reference sequence). CDR3 in amino acids: CSARRVDPETQYF. The CDR3 nucleotides are TGCAGTGCTAGGAGAGTAGACCCGGAGACCCAGTACTTC.

The V call is TRBV10-3, the J call TRBJ2-3; D gene unclear. The V gene lost 2 bases and the J gene lost 5 bases, with 11 bases spanning the gap. CDR1 is ENHRY and CDR2 is SYGVKD in the germline V gene. The CDR3 runs to 14 residues. The CDR3, as DNA: TGTGCCATCAGTGAGGACTCACCAATAGATACGCAGTATTTT. Its translation: CAISEDSPIDTQYF.

This clonotype was found a few times. V is TRBV5-1 and J is TRBJ2-7, with D perhaps matching TRBD1 (6 bases). The germline gives CDR1 SGHRS, CDR2 YFSETQ. CDR3 length: 15 amino acids. V was trimmed by 2 bases and J by 3 bases, leaving 15 bases between them. CDR3 DNA sequence: TGCGCCAGCAGCTTCACACAGGGATCGGGCTACGAGCAGTACTTC. This sequence encodes CASSFTQGSGYEQYF.

The sample holds a few counts of this clonotype. V and J are TRBV20-1 and TRBJ2-1; 8 bases agree with TRBD2. In germline, CDR1 is DFQATT, CDR2 SNEGSKA (reference sequence). This CDR3 has 13 residues. Trimming cost V 4 bases and J 5 bases; bases outside gene matches: 4. CDR3 residues: CSANGRAHNEQFF. The CDR3 bases are TGCAGTGCTAACGGGAGGGCCCACAATGAGCAGTTCTTC.

V usage is TRBV12-3 or TRBV12-4 and J usage is TRBJ1-3; D is ambiguous. V was pared by 7 bases and J by 2 bases, with 9 bases between. This CDR3 region has 13 residues. The CDR3 DNA reads as TGTGCCAGCATATGGGGTCCTGGAAACACCATATATTTT. Amino acids: CASIWGPGNTIYF.

The chain recombines TRBV30 with TRBJ2-2, with D tentatively TRBD1 (5 bases). V lost 2 bases, J lost 3 bases, and 13 bases lay in between. Looked up from germline, CDR1 is GTSNPN and CDR2 is SVGIG (reference sequence). This CDR3 has 15 residues. DNA of the CDR3: TGTGCCTGGAGTAGGGCAGGGTATTACACCGGGGAGCTGTTTTTT. Translating it yields CAWSRAGYYTGELFF.

The chain joins TRBV7-9 to TRBJ1-1; 7 bases match TRBD1. This CDR3 contains 15 residues. CDR1 is SEHNR and CDR2 is FQNEAQ in the germline V gene (reference sequence). The junction had 9 bases not matched to a gene; V was cut back by 7 bases and J by 1 base. CDR3 region: CASINPGQPNTEAFF. Here the CDR3 DNA reads TGTGCCAGCATCAATCCGGGACAGCCGAACACTGAAGCTTTCTTT.

This clonotype was counted only a few times. The CDR3 here is CASSQEDRNTGELFF. Written as DNA, the CDR3 is TGTGCCAGCAGCCAAGAGGACAGGAACACCGGGGAGCTGTTTTTT. This chain links TRBV3-1 with TRBJ2-2; possibly TRBD1 for D (6 bases). This CDR3 is 15 amino acids long. V dropped 0 bases and J dropped 1 base, with 6 bases sitting between them. Germline V CDR1 and CDR2: LGHDT, YNNKEL (reference sequence).

Only a few counts were recorded for this clonotype. The chain couples TRBV29-1 to TRBJ1-1; D ambiguous. Germline V CDR1 and CDR2: SQVTM, ANQGSEA. The V gene lost 6 bases and the J gene lost 1 base, with 12 bases spanning the gap. This CDR3 is built from 13 residues. The CDR3 nucleotides read TGCAGCGTGGAACGGACCCAGAACACTGAAGCTTTCTTT. Its protein is CSVERTQNTEAFF.

This chain connects TRBV5-5 to TRBJ1-2; the D gene is possibly TRBD1 (5 bases). The ends were cut back, 0 bases at V and 3 bases at J, with 12 bases in the middle. This CDR3 has 15 residues. Germline loops: CDR1 SGHKS, CDR2 YYEKEE (reference sequence). Here the CDR3 reads CASSLGLGVDYGYTF. The CDR3 bases are TGTGCCAGCAGCTTGGGACTGGGGGTCGACTATGGCTACACCTTC.

The chain employs TRBV7-9 and TRBJ1-1; a possible D gene is TRBD1 (5 bases). The CDR3 length is 17 residues. CDR1 SEHNR and CDR2 FQNEAQ come from the germline V gene (reference sequence). Trimming pared 6 bases from V and 2 bases from J, leaving 22 bases between. CDR3 DNA: TGTGCCAGCAGGGTAGCTCCGGGTGCCGGGGACAACACTGAAGCTTTCTTT. This sequence encodes CASRVAPGAGDNTEAFF.

This clonotype has just a few counts. The rearrangement joins TRBV4-1 to TRBJ2-7, with TRBD2 as a possible D gene (6 bases). The germline CDR1 and CDR2 sequences are MGHRA and YSYEKL. The V gene lost 11 bases and the J gene lost 5 bases, with 13 bases spanning the gap. The length of the CDR3 is 11 residues. CDR3 sequence: CASGGSHEQYF. Here the CDR3 DNA reads TGCGCCTCCGGGGGTTCCCACGAGCAGTACTTC.

The chain links TRBV7-2 to TRBJ1-3; D is ambiguous. Germline V gives CDR1 SGHTA, CDR2 FQGNSA. V was pared by 0 bases and J by 8 bases, with 14 bases between. This CDR3 region has 15 residues. The DNA for the CDR3 is TGTGCCAGCAGCTTAGCCCCCTCTGCTTTGGACACCATATATTTT. Its protein product is CASSLAPSALDTIYF.

This clonotype was detected only a few times. The genes are TRBV24-1 and TRBJ1-6; no firm D call. Trimming took 4 bases from V and 8 from J, leaving 8 bases between them. CDR1 and CDR2 from the germline V gene are KGHDR and SFDVKD. The CDR3 is 13 residues long. For the CDR3, the DNA is TGTGCCACCAGTGAAAGGGTCGATTCACCCCTCCACTTT. It specifies CATSERVDSPLHF.

This clonotype was detected many times. The chain joins TRBV29-1 to TRBJ2-7; D unclear. CDR3 length: 11 residues. Germline CDR1 is SQVTM and CDR2 is ANQGSEA. V was trimmed by 3 bases and J by 1 base, leaving 4 bases between them. The CDR3 region has the DNA TGCAGCGTTGAGGCGTCCTACGAGCAGTACTTC. Translating gives CSVEASYEQYF.

This clonotype was counted only a few times. V and J are TRBV5-1 and TRBJ1-2; TRBD1 aligns across 10 bases. Germline lookup yields CDR1 SGHRS and CDR2 YFSETQ. J gave up 2 bases and V 4 bases, and 11 bases lay outside the gene matches. This CDR3 is 17 amino acids long. The CDR3 bases are TGCGCCAGCAGCGCGACCGGGACAGGGGCCCTGAACTATGGCTACACCTTC. It encodes CASSATGTGALNYGYTF. Together with reference TRBV5-1 and TRBJ1-2, the CDR3 gives the full variable domain: KAGVTQTPRYLIKTRGQQVTLSCSPISGHRSVSWYQQTPGQGLQFLFEYFSETQRNKGNFPGRFSGRQFSNSRSEMNVSTLELGDSALYLCASSATGTGALNYGYTFGSGTRLTVV.

V is TRBV21-1 and J is TRBJ2-6; the table calls TRBD1, which could not be checked here. TRBV21-1 is shown as a pseudogene. This CDR3 spans 14 amino acids. CDR3 DNA: TGTGCCAGCAGACCACAGGGGGCGGCCAACGTCCTGACTTTC. Translated: CASRPQGAANVLTF.

This clonotype has more than one count but fewer than ten. The rearrangement uses TRBV6-1 and TRBJ1-6; D is unclear. The CDR3 spans 15 residues. V lost 1 base to trimming and J lost 3 bases, with 7 bases between them. CDR1 MNHNS and CDR2 SASEGT come from the germline V gene. CDR3 DNA: TGTGCCAGCAGTGAAGAAGTGAACTATAATTCACCCCTCCACTTT. Protein product: CASSEEVNYNSPLHF.

V and J are TRBV7-2 and TRBJ1-4; a weak D match, TRBD1 (5 bases). Germline CDR1 is SGHTA and CDR2 is FQGNSA. Trimming shortened V by 5 bases and J by 4 bases, and 14 bases separated the two germline ends. The length of the CDR3 is 15 residues. CDR3 amino acids: CASSQVGLSNEKLFF. The CDR3 DNA sequence: TGTGCCAGCAGCCAAGTGGGACTCAGTAATGAAAAACTGTTTTTT.

The genes are TRBV30 and TRBJ1-2, with 7 bases matching TRBD1. The CDR3 covers 12 residues. CDR1 GTSNPN and CDR2 SVGIG come from the germline V gene (reference sequence). J gave up 8 bases and V 2 bases, and 5 bases lay outside the gene matches. This CDR3 is CAWSPQGEGYTF. The DNA of the CDR3 is TGTGCCTGGAGTCCCCAGGGGGAGGGCTACACCTTC.

The rearrangement uses TRBV2 and TRBJ2-7, with D perhaps matching TRBD2 (6 bases). This CDR3 is built from 14 residues. Trimming took off 3 bases at V and 5 bases at J, with 14 bases between the two ends. From germline, CDR1 is SNHLY and CDR2 FYNNEI. CDR3 DNA sequence: TGTGCCAGCAGTGATTCCGCCCCGGGGGACGAGCAGTACTTC. The encoded protein is CASSDSAPGDEQYF.

In this sample, this clonotype turned up a few times. J is TRBJ2-2 and V is TRBV7-7, with 8 bases matching TRBD1. This CDR3 has 15 amino acids. V gave up 2 bases and J gave up 8 bases; unmatched junction bases: 7. Per germline, CDR1 SSHAT and CDR2 FNYEAQ (reference sequence). The CDR3, as DNA: TGTGCCAGCAGCTTATGGACAGGGACGGATGGGGAGCTGTTTTTT. Its protein product is CASSLWTGTDGELFF.

The chain uses TRBV2 and TRBJ2-5; 7 bases fit TRBD1. V shed 3 bases and J 5 bases; nucleotides not matched to a gene: 9. From germline, CDR1 is SNHLY and CDR2 FYNNEI. This CDR3 is built from 15 residues. The CDR3, as DNA: TGTGCCAGCAGTGAGGAAGAGGGGGCTGGGGAGACCCAGTACTTC. Translation: CASSEEEGAGETQYF.

To note about this clonotype: Compared with germline, one end of the junction differs, possibly owing to a read error. This chain links TRBV5-6 with TRBJ2-7; no clear D. Germline CDR1 SGHDT, CDR2 YYEEEE. This CDR3 has 12 residues. The CDR3 bases are TGTGCCAGCAGCTTGCTTTCCTACGAGCGGTACTTC. As protein: CASSLLSYERYF. Full variable domain (outside the CDR3, taken from reference TRBV5-6 and TRBJ2-7): DAGVTQSPTHLIKTRGQQVTLRCSPKSGHDTVSWYQQALGQGPQFIFQYYEEEERQRGNFPDRFSGHQFPNYSSELNVNALLLGDSALYLCASSLLSYERYFGPGTRLTVT.

This rearrangement joins TRBV28 to TRBJ2-7; D is undetermined. CDR1 and CDR2 from the germline V gene are MDHEN and SYDVKM. The V end was cut by 10 bases, the J end by 6 bases, with 13 bases between. The CDR3 covers 11 residues. The CDR3 here is CATGALIEQYF. DNA for the CDR3: TGTGCCACCGGTGCTTTAATCGAGCAGTACTTC. Drawing the rest from reference TRBV28 and TRBJ2-7, the complete variable domain is DVKVTQSSRYLVKRTGEKVFLECVQDMDHENMFWYRQDPGLGLRLIYFSYDVKMKEKGDIPEGYSVSREKKERFSLILESASTNQTSMYLCATGALIEQYFGPGTRLTVT.

This clonotype was detected only a few times. The rearrangement joins TRBV6-1 to TRBJ2-2; TRBD1 matches at 10 bases. J lost 6 bases, V lost 2 bases, and 6 bases had no gene match. CDR1 MNHNS and CDR2 SASEGT come from the germline V gene. The CDR3 runs 16 residues. CDR3 amino acids: CASSERDRGAPGELFF. The CDR3, as DNA: TGTGCCAGCAGTGAAAGGGACAGGGGAGCCCCCGGGGAGCTGTTTTTT.

Many counts were recorded for this clonotype. The chain is built from TRBV7-2 and TRBJ2-1; TRBD2 matches at 10 bases. Trimming cost V 2 bases and J 9 bases; bases outside gene matches: 4. CDR3 length equals 14 residues. Germline CDR1 is SGHTA and CDR2 is FQGNSA. CDR3 region: CASSLLLAGVEQFF. The CDR3 nucleotides read TGTGCCAGCAGCTTACTCCTAGCGGGAGTTGAGCAGTTCTTC.